The T cell receptor beta chain described here comes from a study of OX40 agonist ivuxolimab in advanced cancers. Describing the broader study: Ivuxolimab, which targeted the costimulatory receptor OX40 (CD134), was an agonistic, fully human IgG2 monoclonal antibody. Intravenous ivuxolimab was administered to patients every 2 weeks at six dose levels: 0.01, 0.1, 0.3, 1.5, 3 and 10 mg/kg. Among the 52 dose-escalation patients, some 19 had hepatocellular carcinoma, around 15 melanoma, 9 renal cell carcinoma and 9 head and neck cancer. In the dose-escalation cohort, roughly four fifths of patients were male, and the mean age was approximately 55 years, with a range of 23 to 79. Patients were allowed to have had prior anti-PD-1, anti-PD-L1 or anti-CTLA-4 therapy, and more than 35% of the dose-escalation patients had been treated with checkpoint inhibitors. Partial responses were achieved by three dose-escalation patients, of whom one had hepatocellular carcinoma and two had cutaneous melanoma. The point of sequencing TCRbeta in the periphery was to test whether ivuxolimab changed TCR sequence diversity and drove clonal T-cell expansion. The paper covers the monotherapy dose-escalation part of the phase I ivuxolimab trial, which included N of about 56 patients. General conclusions and limits of the study: In the 0.1-3.0 mg/kg groups, partial responders had among the lowest normalized peripheral clonal expansion, particularly in CD8+ T cells. After ivuxolimab, CD8+ T cells had more expanded clones than CD4+ T cells on average. At doses of 0.1 to 3.0 mg/kg, clonal expansion of both CD4+ and CD8+ T cells in blood was seen between baseline and week 6. Low levels of normalized T-cell clonal expansion were also seen in some nonresponding patients. Which antigens the clonally expanded peripheral T cells were specific for was not determined.

For sequencing of the TCRbeta CDR3 region, genomic DNA was extracted from the sorted cells. The immunoSEQ Assay was used to sequence the TCRbeta CDR3 regions. The table was pulled from immuneACCESS by TCRdb, which kept in-frame rearrangements only. Such tables lose some clones; where checked, under half of the loss comes from unresolved V genes, and the rest has no known cause. This sample gives over 75,000 clones in total; 90% to 95% of them show up just once. The ten biggest clones cover approximately 1.2% of the sample. The trial excluded patients who had a history of autoimmune disease or who were on systemic immunosuppression. Peripheral blood for TCR sequencing was collected from all dose cohorts at baseline, on cycle 4 day 1, and on cycle 7 day 1. Samples were obtained from an open-label, multicenter, first-in-human phase I dose-escalation trial of ivuxolimab. Adults with locally advanced or metastatic head and neck squamous cell, hepatocellular, melanoma or renal cell carcinoma were enrolled in the trial. CD4+ and CD8+ T cells were sorted separately from peripheral blood before TCR sequencing.

About this clone: Its antigen target is currently unknown. No much larger clonotype is one base removed from it; base qualities were not supplied.

The CDR3 goes from the cysteine to the phenylalanine over 14 residues. The kept DNA is CDR3 alone, 42 bases in frame from the first base. This TCR derives from an adult with an advanced solid tumor such as melanoma, head and neck, liver or kidney cancer. The rearranged segments are TRBV1 and TRBJ2-2; TRBD2, the table's D call, was not compared with the DNA. TRBV1 is an annotated pseudogene. This specimen was CD4+ or CD8+ T cells sorted from blood, taken in a trial of the OX40 agonist ivuxolimab. The DNA is as follows: TGCACCAGCAGCTATGAGGTGAACACCGGGGAGCTGTTTTTT. Its protein is CTSSYEVNTGELFF.